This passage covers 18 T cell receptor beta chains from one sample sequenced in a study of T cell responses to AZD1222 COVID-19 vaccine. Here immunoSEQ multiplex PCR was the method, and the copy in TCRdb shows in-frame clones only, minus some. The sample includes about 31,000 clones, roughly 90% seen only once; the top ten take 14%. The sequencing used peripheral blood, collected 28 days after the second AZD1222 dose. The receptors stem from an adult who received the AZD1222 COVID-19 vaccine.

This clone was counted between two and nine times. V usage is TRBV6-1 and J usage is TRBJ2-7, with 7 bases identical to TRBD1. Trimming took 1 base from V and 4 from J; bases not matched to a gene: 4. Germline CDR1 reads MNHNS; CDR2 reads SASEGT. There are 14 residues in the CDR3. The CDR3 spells CASSEGVRGYEQYF. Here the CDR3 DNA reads TGTGCCAGCAGTGAAGGCGTCAGGGGGTACGAGCAGTACTTC.

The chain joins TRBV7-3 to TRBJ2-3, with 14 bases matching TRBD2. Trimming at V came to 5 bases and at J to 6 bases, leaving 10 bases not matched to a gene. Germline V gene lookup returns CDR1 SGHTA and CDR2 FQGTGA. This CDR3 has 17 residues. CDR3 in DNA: TGTGCCAGCAGCCCCGGACTAGCGGGGGGTGGAAGGGATACGCAGTATTTT. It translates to CASSPGLAGGGRDTQYF.

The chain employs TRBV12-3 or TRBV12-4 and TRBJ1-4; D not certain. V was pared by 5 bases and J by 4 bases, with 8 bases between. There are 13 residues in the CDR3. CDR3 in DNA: TGTGCCAGCAGTCGAGGGCTTAATGAAAAACTGTTTTTT. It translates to CASSRGLNEKLFF.

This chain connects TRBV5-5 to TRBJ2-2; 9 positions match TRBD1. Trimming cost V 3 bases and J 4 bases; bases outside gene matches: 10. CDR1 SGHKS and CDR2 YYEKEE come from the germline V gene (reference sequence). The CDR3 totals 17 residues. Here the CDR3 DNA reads TGTGCCAGCAGCTCCTACACCGGGACAGGGCCCACCGGGGAGCTGTTTTTT. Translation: CASSSYTGTGPTGELFF.

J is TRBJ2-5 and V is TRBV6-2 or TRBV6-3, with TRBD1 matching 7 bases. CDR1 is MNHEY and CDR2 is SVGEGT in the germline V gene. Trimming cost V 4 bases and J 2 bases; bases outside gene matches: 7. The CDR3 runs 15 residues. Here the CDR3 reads CASSFGGTAQETQYF. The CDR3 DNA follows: TGTGCCAGCAGTTTCGGTGGGACAGCACAAGAGACCCAGTACTTC.

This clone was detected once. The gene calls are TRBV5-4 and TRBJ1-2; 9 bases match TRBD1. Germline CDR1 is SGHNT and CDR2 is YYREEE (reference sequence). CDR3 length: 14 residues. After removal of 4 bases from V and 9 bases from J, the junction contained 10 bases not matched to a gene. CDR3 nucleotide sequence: TGTGCCAGCAGCCCAGGGACAGGGCGAGGTAGCTACACCTTC. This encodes CASSPGTGRGSYTF.

This chain's CDR3 is CASSEGWETQYF. DNA for the CDR3: TGTGCCAGCAGTGAAGGGTGGGAGACCCAGTACTTC. The J gene is TRBJ2-5, the V gene TRBV6-1; the D is unclear. CDR1 and CDR2 (germline): MNHNS, SASEGT. The CDR3 is made up of 12 amino acids. The ends were cut back, 1 base at V and 5 bases at J, with 5 bases in the middle.

CDR3 nucleotides: TGTGCCAGCAGTCTGGACCGTCGGGGTGGCTACACCTTC. Residues: CASSLDRRGGYTF. The chain couples TRBV12-3 or TRBV12-4 to TRBJ1-2, with D hard to call. This CDR3 has 13 amino acids. Trimming removed 5 bases from V and 7 bases from J, with 14 bases in between.

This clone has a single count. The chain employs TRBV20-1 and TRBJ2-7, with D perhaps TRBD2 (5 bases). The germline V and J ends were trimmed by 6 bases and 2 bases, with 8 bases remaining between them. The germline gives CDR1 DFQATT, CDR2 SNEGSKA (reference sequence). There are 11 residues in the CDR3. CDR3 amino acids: CSAAGTYEQYF. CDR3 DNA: TGCAGTGCGGCCGGGACCTACGAGCAGTACTTC.

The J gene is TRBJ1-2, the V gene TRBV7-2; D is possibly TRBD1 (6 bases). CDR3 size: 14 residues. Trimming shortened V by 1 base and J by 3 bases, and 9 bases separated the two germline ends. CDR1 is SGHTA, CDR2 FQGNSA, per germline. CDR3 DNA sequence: TGTGCCAGCAGCTTAGAGCCAGGGGACTATGGCTACACCTTC. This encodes CASSLEPGDYGYTF.

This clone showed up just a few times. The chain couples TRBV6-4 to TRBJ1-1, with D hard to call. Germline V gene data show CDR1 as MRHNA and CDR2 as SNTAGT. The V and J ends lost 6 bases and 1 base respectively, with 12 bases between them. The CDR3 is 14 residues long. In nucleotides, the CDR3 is TGTGCCAGCAGCGCCTCCCCAGGGAACACTGAAGCTTTCTTT. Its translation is CASSASPGNTEAFF.

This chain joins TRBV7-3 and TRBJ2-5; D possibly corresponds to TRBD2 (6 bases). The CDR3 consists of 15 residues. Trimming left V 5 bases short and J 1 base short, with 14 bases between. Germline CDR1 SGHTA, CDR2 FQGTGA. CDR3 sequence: CASSLNGGAQETQYF. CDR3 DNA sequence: TGTGCCAGCAGCCTCAATGGAGGGGCCCAAGAGACCCAGTACTTC.

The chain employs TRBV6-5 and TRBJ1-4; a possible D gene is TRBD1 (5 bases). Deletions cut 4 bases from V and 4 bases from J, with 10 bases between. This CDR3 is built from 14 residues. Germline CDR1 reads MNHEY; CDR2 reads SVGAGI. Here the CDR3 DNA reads TGTGCCAGCAGTTTGGGACCGTATAATGAAAAACTGTTTTTT. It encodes CASSLGPYNEKLFF.

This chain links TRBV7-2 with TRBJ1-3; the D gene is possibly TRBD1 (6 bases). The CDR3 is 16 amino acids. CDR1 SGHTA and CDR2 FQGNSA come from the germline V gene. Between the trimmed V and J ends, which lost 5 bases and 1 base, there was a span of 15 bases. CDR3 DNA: TGTGCCAGCAGCCCAGATGGGGGGGCTTCTGGAAACACCATATATTTT. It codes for CASSPDGGASGNTIYF.

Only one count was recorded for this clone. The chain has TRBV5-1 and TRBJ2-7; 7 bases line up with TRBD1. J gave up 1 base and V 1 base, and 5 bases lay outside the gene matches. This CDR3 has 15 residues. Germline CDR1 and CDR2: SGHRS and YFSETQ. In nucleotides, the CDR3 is TGCGCCAGCAGCTTGCTGACAGGGCTTTCCTACGAGCAGTACTTC. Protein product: CASSLLTGLSYEQYF.

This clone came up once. DNA for the CDR3: TGTGCCAGCAGCTTATCTGAGGCCCTAAGCACCATATATTTT. This encodes CASSLSEALSTIYF. The chain has TRBV5-6 and TRBJ1-3; D is ambiguous. Germline V gives CDR1 SGHDT, CDR2 YYEEEE. The CDR3 consists of 14 residues. With 2 bases removed from V and 9 bases from J, the gap between germline ends came to 15 bases.

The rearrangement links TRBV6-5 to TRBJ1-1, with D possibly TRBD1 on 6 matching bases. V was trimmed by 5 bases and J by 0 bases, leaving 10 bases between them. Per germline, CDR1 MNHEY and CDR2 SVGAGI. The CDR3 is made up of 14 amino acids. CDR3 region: CASSRNRVNTEAFF. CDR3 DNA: TGTGCCAGCAGTCGGAACAGGGTGAACACTGAAGCTTTCTTT.

The CDR3 here is CASSEDRAVRNSPLHF. The CDR3 region has the DNA TGTGCCAGCAGTGAAGACAGGGCGGTACGTAATTCACCCCTCCACTTT. V usage is TRBV2 and J usage is TRBJ1-6, with a weak D call TRBD1 (6 bases). Trimming took off 1 base at V and 6 bases at J, with 13 bases between the two ends. This CDR3 is built from 16 residues. Looked up from germline, CDR1 is SNHLY and CDR2 is FYNNEI. Drawing the rest from reference TRBV2 and TRBJ1-6, the complete variable domain is EPEVTQTPSHQVTQMGQEVILRCVPISNHLYFYWYRQILGQKVEFLVSFYNNEISEKSEIFDDQFSVERPDGSNFTLKIRSTKLEDSAMYFCASSEDRAVRNSPLHFGNGTRLTVT.